The present entry profiles one T cell receptor beta chain with its context. This sample stems from a study of blood T cell repertoires in COVID-19. Study information: Acute-phase and convalescent COVID-19 samples originated in the United States, Italy and Spain. T cells, B-cell-depleted T cells, or PBMCs supplied cDNA or gDNA.

During active infection, Seattle patients enrolled and were then monitored through disease. The CDR3 is 16 residues long. CDR1 SGHKS and CDR2 YYEKEE come from the germline V gene (reference sequence). V lost 4 bases and J lost 6; bases outside the gene matches: 10. Authors' methods: Amplifying reference gene primers gave estimates of nucleated cell counts. The assay was immunoSEQ multiplex PCR, and TCRdb's table has in-frame clones only and misses some. The V and J calls and clone size were taken over from that table, and D and trimming were inferred from the DNA. The sample includes about 320,000 clones, 70% to 90% of them seen just once.

Sequenced input: peripheral blood. The source of this sequence is a woman aged 30 to 39 with COVID-19, enrolled during active disease. This rearrangement joins TRBV5-5 to TRBJ1-6; TRBD1 aligns across 7 bases. CDR3 residues: CASSPLAGGRNSPLHF. CDR3 nucleotides: TGTGCCAGCAGCCCGCTCGCAGGGGGACGTAATTCACCCCTCCACTTT.